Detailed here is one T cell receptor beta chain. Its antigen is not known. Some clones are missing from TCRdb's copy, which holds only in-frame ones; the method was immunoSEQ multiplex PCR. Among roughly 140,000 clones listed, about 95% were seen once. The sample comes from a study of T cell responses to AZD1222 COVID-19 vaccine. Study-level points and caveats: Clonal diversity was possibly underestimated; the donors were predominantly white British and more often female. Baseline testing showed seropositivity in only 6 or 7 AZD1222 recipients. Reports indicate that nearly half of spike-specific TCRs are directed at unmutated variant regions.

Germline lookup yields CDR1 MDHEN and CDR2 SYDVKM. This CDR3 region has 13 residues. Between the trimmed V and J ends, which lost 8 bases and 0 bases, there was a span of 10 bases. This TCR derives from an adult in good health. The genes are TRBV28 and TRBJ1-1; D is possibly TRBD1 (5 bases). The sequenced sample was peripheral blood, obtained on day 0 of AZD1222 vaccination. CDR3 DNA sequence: TGTGCCAGCTTCCAGGGATTGAACACTGAAGCTTTCTTT. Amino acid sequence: CASFQGLNTEAFF.